The entry that follows covers one TCR beta chain sequence. Its antigen is unidentified. TCRdb itself ran the 5' RACE reads through MiXCR, one entry per CDR3 protein. Among some 150,000 distinct CDR3 sequences listed, around 4.4% were seen once. Extraction of total RNA was performed on unfractionated whole blood. The data belong to a study of human T cells and chemical hapten exposure. Study results and caveats: Unchanged with DPC sensitization were TCRs above 1 in 1000 frequency.

CDR3 size: 17 residues. Germline values: CDR1 SGHAT, CDR2 FQNNGV. Trimming removed 4 bases at V and 1 base at J, with 19 bases between. The chain uses TRBV11-2 and TRBJ1-1, with D perhaps TRBD1 (5 bases). The TCR originated in a female donor in good health. In DNA form, the CDR3 reads TGTGCCAGCAGCTCTTCTGGGAGGGGAACAAGGAACACTGAAGCTTTCTTT. Translated: CASSSSGRGTRNTEAFF. Full variable domain (rest looked up from reference TRBV11-2 and TRBJ1-1): EAGVAQSPRYKIIEKRQSVAFWCNPISGHATLYWYQQILGQGPKLLIQFQNNGVVDDSQLPKDRFSAERLKGVDSTLKIQPAKLEDSAVYLCASSSSGRGTRNTEAFFGQGTRLTVV.